Here is one T cell receptor (beta chain) with its context. The sample originates from a study of blood T cell repertoires in COVID-19. Across the whole study: The study drew acute and convalescent COVID-19 samples from the United States, Italy and Spain.

V was trimmed by 2 bases and J by 11 bases, leaving 15 bases between them. The length of the CDR3 is 14 residues. CDR1 is MNHEY, CDR2 SMNVEV, per germline (reference sequence). Cohorts were based on clinical histories the participants reported. Method: immunoSEQ multiplex PCR; TCRdb's copy keeps in-frame clones and lacks some. The sample yields 320,000 or so clones, 88% seen once. The chain employs TRBV27 and TRBJ1-4; TRBD1 might be the D (5 bases). Sequenced input: PBMCs or T cells enriched from blood (not recorded which). The clonotype comes from a man aged 25 to 40 who had recovered from COVID-19. CDR3 bases: TGTGCCAGCAGTTTAAGGCAGGGATGGGATAAACTGTTTTTT. As protein: CASSLRQGWDKLFF.